This TCR beta chain was identified during a study of cytomegalovirus exposure and HLA in healthy donors. Findings of the study overall: For most TCR beta V segments, an earlier analysis put the productive rate at about 87% or about 30% of the time.

The PCR ran on 60 Vbeta and 13 Jbeta primers. The repertoire was sequenced with immunoSEQ multiplex PCR; TCRdb's copy has only in-frame clones and lacks some. Here the sample spans some 170,000 clones, 70% to 85% being singletons. With V trimmed by 6 bases and J by 6 bases, 10 bases remained unmatched. There are 15 residues in the CDR3. The germline CDR1 and CDR2 sequences are SGDLS and YYNGEE. As for this clone: Its antigen is unknown.

The source is a man aged 25 to 40 in good health and CMV-seropositive. V gene TRBV9 combines with J gene TRBJ2-2, with 8 bases identical to TRBD2. The specimen was PBMCs. CDR3 region: CASNLGGAPSGELFF. The CDR3 nucleotides are TGTGCCAGCAACCTCGGGGGGGCCCCCTCCGGGGAGCTGTTTTTT. Using reference TRBV9 and TRBJ2-2 for the parts outside the CDR3, the full variable domain is DSGVTQTPKHLITATGQRVTLRCSPRSGDLSVYWYQQSLDQGLQFLIQYYNGEERAKGNILERFSAQQFPDLHSELNLSSLELGDSALYFCASNLGGAPSGELFFGEGSRLTVL.